These 11 T cell receptor beta chains share one sample of origin, sequenced in a study of post-analysis software for immune sequencing data. The antigens these receptors bind are not known. Points from the study as a whole: When patients were compared with controls, a handful of TRBV segments were more frequent, TRBV5-6, TRBV5-1 and TRBV20-1 among them.

Tagging with unique molecular identifiers was a feature of the TCR beta cDNA libraries. TCRdb passed the PCR reads through MiXCR, listing each CDR3 protein once. The table lists more than 450,000 distinct CDR3 sequences, 34% of them singletons. The specimen sequenced was blood. These receptors all come from a girl aged 2-17 years with multiple sclerosis.

This clonotype has just one count. The chain joins TRBV5-4 to TRBJ2-4; D may match TRBD1 or TRBD2 (5 bases each). Germline V lookup: CDR1 SGHNT, CDR2 YYREEE (reference sequence). V dropped 2 bases and J dropped 13 bases, with 22 bases sitting between them. This CDR3 has 15 residues. The CDR3 spells CASSFSPGPTIKQYF. The CDR3 DNA sequence: TGTGCCAGCAGCTTCAGTCCGGGACCAACGATCAAGCAGTACTTC.

The V gene is TRBV5-6, the J gene TRBJ2-7; the D gene is possibly TRBD2 (5 bases). CDR1 and CDR2 (germline): SGHDT, YYEEEE. Trimming removed 1 base from V and 5 bases from J, with 16 bases in between. This CDR3 is built from 15 residues. The CDR3 loop reads CASSLLAASNNEQYF. As DNA, the CDR3 is TGTGCCAGCAGCTTGCTTGCGGCTAGCAACAACGAGCAGTACTTC.

The rearrangement uses TRBV9 and TRBJ2-5, with no clear D. The germline CDR1 and CDR2 sequences are SGDLS and YYNGEE. Trimming took off 4 bases at V and 5 bases at J, with 15 bases between the two ends. CDR3 length: 14 amino acids. Here the CDR3 DNA reads TGTGCCAGCAGCACCTCCATGCGGTGGGAGACCCAGTACTTC. This sequence encodes CASSTSMRWETQYF. The entire variable domain, with the rest obtained from reference TRBV9 and TRBJ2-5, is as follows: DSGVTQTPKHLITATGQRVTLRCSPRSGDLSVYWYQQSLDQGLQFLIQYYNGEERAKGNILERFSAQQFPDLHSELNLSSLELGDSALYFCASSTSMRWETQYFGPGTRLLVL.

This clonotype was counted between two and nine times. This chain uses TRBV4-1 with TRBJ2-5, with 7 positions matching TRBD1. Losses at the gene ends were 6 bases for V and 5 bases for J; bases not matched to a gene: 24. The CDR3 runs 19 residues. Germline V CDR1 and CDR2: MGHRA, YSYEKL. The CDR3 DNA follows: TGCGCCAGCAGACTCTATGGACAGGCCGATCTCTCTTCCGATGAGACCCAGTACTTC. It codes for CASRLYGQADLSSDETQYF.

V and J are TRBV20-1 and TRBJ2-3; TRBD1 might be the D (6 bases). V was trimmed by 8 bases and J by 3 bases, leaving 12 bases between them. Germline V gene sequence: CDR1 DFQATT, CDR2 SNEGSKA (reference sequence). The CDR3 has 12 residues. CDR3 DNA sequence: TGCAGTCCCGGTAGGGGGACAGATACGCAGTATTTT. Residues: CSPGRGTDTQYF.

The rearrangement links TRBV12-3 or TRBV12-4 to TRBJ2-2; 7 positions match TRBD2. This CDR3 has 15 residues. J gave up 4 bases and V 5 bases, and 7 bases lay outside the gene matches. CDR3 residues: CASSLTGGSTGELFF. CDR3 coding DNA: TGTGCCAGCAGTCTGACGGGGGGTAGCACCGGGGAGCTGTTTTTT.

This clonotype was found many times. V usage is TRBV7-2 and J usage is TRBJ2-1; 7 bases align to TRBD2. The germline V gene has CDR1 SGHTA and CDR2 FQGNSA. The J segment lost 10 bases and the V segment lost 2 bases, leaving 5 bases of the junction unmatched. CDR3 length equals 13 residues. The CDR3, as DNA: TGTGCCAGCAGCTTAATCGACGGGGGGGAGCAGTTCTTC. Translation gives CASSLIDGGEQFF.

Notes on this clonotype: At one of its ends the junction is not consistent with the germline gene, which may arise from a read error. CDR3 in amino acids: CSARAPGVAYTF. In DNA, the CDR3 is TGCAGTGCTAGGGCCCCGGGAGTGGCCTACACTTTC. This chain connects TRBV20-1 to TRBJ1-2; D gene ambiguous. CDR1 DFQATT and CDR2 SNEGSKA come from the germline V gene (reference sequence). CDR3 length: 12 residues.

The rearrangement uses TRBV5-1 and TRBJ2-1, with 12 bases lining up with TRBD2. The CDR3 extends over 20 amino acids. V lost 3 bases to trimming and J lost 0 bases; unmatched junction nucleotides: 13. CDR1 and CDR2 (germline): SGHRS, YFSETQ. CDR3 loop: CASSSGASGGDILSYNEQFF. For the CDR3, the DNA is TGCGCCAGCAGCTCCGGGGCTAGCGGGGGGGACATCCTCTCCTACAATGAGCAGTTCTTC. The full variable domain, completed using reference TRBV5-1 and TRBJ2-1, is KAGVTQTPRYLIKTRGQQVTLSCSPISGHRSVSWYQQTPGQGLQFLFEYFSETQRNKGNFPGRFSGRQFSNSRSEMNVSTLELGDSALYLCASSSGASGGDILSYNEQFFGPGTRLTVL.

The V and J genes are TRBV15 and TRBJ1-2; the D gene is possibly TRBD1 (6 bases). The CDR3 covers 17 residues. The germline CDR1 and CDR2 sequences are LNHNV and YYDKDF (reference sequence). V was cut by 0 bases and J by 4 bases, with 18 bases left in between. The CDR3 loop is CATSRDTTGRGIYGYTF. In DNA form, the CDR3 reads TGTGCCACCAGCAGAGATACGACGGGAAGGGGGATCTATGGCTACACCTTC.

In this sample, this clonotype turned up a few times. The rearrangement links TRBV6-5 to TRBJ2-1, with TRBD2 matching 12 bases. V was pared by 4 bases and J by 5 bases, with 9 bases of the junction left unmatched. CDR3 length: 17 amino acids. CDR1 and CDR2 from the germline V gene are MNHEY and SVGAGI. This CDR3 reads CASSSLLAGGTNNEQFF. The CDR3 DNA reads as TGTGCCAGCAGTTCGCTACTAGCGGGGGGAACTAACAATGAGCAGTTCTTC.